This TCR beta chain was sequenced in a study of graft-versus-host responses after intestinal transplantation. With 2 bases clipped from V and 3 bases from J, the junction kept 2 bases outside the gene matches. This CDR3 has 14 residues. CDR1 and CDR2 from the germline V gene are MNHEY and SVGAGI. Method: immunoSEQ multiplex PCR; TCRdb's copy keeps in-frame clones and lacks some. The sample includes tens of thousands of clones, approximately 80% of them seen just once. Points on this clone: The antigen remains undetermined.

The chain uses TRBV6-5 and TRBJ2-3; TRBD1 aligns across 7 bases. The material sequenced was unstimulated CD4+ T cells sorted from spleen or lymph node cells, taken before transplant. The source of this sequence is a human donor who was the organ donor for an intestinal transplant. DNA for the CDR3: TGTGCCAGCAGTTACGGGACAGAAACAGATACGCAGTATTTT. Translation gives CASSYGTETDTQYF.